These 21 T cell receptor beta chains were sequenced from one sample in a study of T cell changes during pregnancy in multiple sclerosis. The assay was immunoSEQ multiplex PCR, and TCRdb's table has in-frame clones only and misses some. The table lists under 50,000 clones, roughly 89% of them singletons. The sample in question was CD4+ T cells from peripheral blood mononuclear cells, obtained in the second trimester of pregnancy. The receptors originated from a female donor in good health, enrolled as a control in a pregnancy study.

CDR3 sequence reads: CASSASGGRTDTQYF. The CDR3 coding sequence is TGTGCCAGCAGCGCCAGCGGGGGGCGCACAGATACGCAGTATTTT. The J gene is TRBJ2-3, the V gene TRBV5-4; 9 bases align to TRBD2. CDR3 length equals 15 residues. Trimming took 4 bases from V and 1 from J; bases not matched to a gene: 4. Germline V gives CDR1 SGHNT, CDR2 YYREEE (reference sequence).

V and J are TRBV27 and TRBJ1-4; D gene ambiguous. The germline V gene has CDR1 MNHEY and CDR2 SMNVEV (reference sequence). The CDR3 totals 11 residues. V dropped 10 bases and J dropped 8 bases, with 11 bases sitting between them. The CDR3 nucleotides read TGTGCCATCTCCAACGGGGAAAAACTGTTTTTT. Translation: CAISNGEKLFF. Complete variable domain (other parts from reference TRBV27 and TRBJ1-4): EAQVTQNPRYLITVTGKKLTVTCSQNMNHEYMSWYRQDPGLGLRQIYYSMNVEVTDKGDVPEGYKVSRKEKRNFPLILESPSPNQTSLYFCAISNGEKLFFGSGTQLSVL.

The rearrangement joins TRBV28 to TRBJ2-7; tentatively, D is TRBD1 (6 bases). Germline CDR1 MDHEN, CDR2 SYDVKM. The CDR3 extends over 14 amino acids. Trimming pared 5 bases from V and 3 bases from J, leaving 14 bases between. The CDR3 DNA sequence: TGTGCCAGCAGTCGACAGGTGGGAAACTACGAGCAGTACTTC. It translates to CASSRQVGNYEQYF.

The rearrangement joins TRBV5-4 to TRBJ2-1; weak D call: TRBD2 (6 bases). Germline V CDR1 and CDR2: SGHNT, YYREEE (reference sequence). CDR3 length: 14 residues. V lost 0 bases to trimming and J lost 9 bases, with 13 bases between them. The CDR3 DNA reads as TGTGCCAGCAGCTTGGATGGGGGGTTGGGTGAGCAGTTCTTC. It translates to CASSLDGGLGEQFF.

The chain carries TRBV5-1 and TRBJ2-7; maybe TRBD1 (6 bases). This CDR3 is 13 amino acids long. In germline, CDR1 is SGHRS, CDR2 YFSETQ. V was trimmed by 4 bases and J by 1 base, leaving 9 bases between them. CDR3 coding DNA: TGCGCCAGCAGCCATGGACAGTCCTACGAGCAGTACTTC. Amino acids: CASSHGQSYEQYF.

The V gene is TRBV7-8, the J gene TRBJ1-2; D unresolved. Trimming left V 5 bases short and J 0 bases short, with 16 bases between. Germline V gives CDR1 SGHVS, CDR2 FQNEAQ. This CDR3 has 16 residues. The CDR3 here is CASSVGRMLANYGYTF. The CDR3 nucleotides read TGTGCCAGCAGCGTAGGCCGTATGTTAGCTAACTATGGCTACACCTTC.

This chain connects TRBV2 to TRBJ1-3, with D unresolved. This CDR3 is built from 13 residues. Per germline, CDR1 SNHLY and CDR2 FYNNEI. V lost 4 bases and J lost 5, with 9 bases in between. The CDR3 coding sequence is TGTGCCAGCAGTGCCTCTTACAGAAACACCATATATTTT. Amino acid sequence: CASSASYRNTIYF.

This chain uses TRBV7-6 with TRBJ1-3; D is uncertain. The germline V gene has CDR1 SGHVS and CDR2 FNYEAQ. The CDR3 is made up of 16 amino acids. The ends were cut back, 3 bases at V and 4 bases at J, with 16 bases in the middle. CDR3: CASSFVEGSDGNTIYF. In DNA, the CDR3 is TGTGCCAGCAGCTTCGTAGAGGGTTCGGACGGAAACACCATATATTTT.

The CDR3 here is CASSLSGTSGNTIYF. In DNA form, the CDR3 reads TGTGCCAGCAGTTTATCGGGGACATCTGGAAACACCATATATTTT. The chain has TRBV27 and TRBJ1-3, with a tentative D call TRBD1 (6 bases). The CDR3 extends over 15 amino acids. V was clipped by 0 bases and J by 1 base, with 7 bases between them. CDR1 MNHEY and CDR2 SMNVEV come from the germline V gene (reference sequence).

The chain uses TRBV7-2 and TRBJ1-2; 7 bases line up with TRBD1. The trim removed 4 bases at V and 8 bases at J, leaving 10 bases unmatched. The germline gives CDR1 SGHTA, CDR2 FQGNSA. CDR3 length equals 14 residues. CDR3 region: CASSSQPGQLGYTF. The CDR3, as DNA: TGTGCCAGCAGCTCACAACCGGGACAGCTAGGCTACACCTTC.

The chain combines TRBV19 with TRBJ2-7; weak D call: TRBD1 (5 bases). The germline V gene encodes CDR1 LNHDA and CDR2 SQIVND (reference sequence). V lost 5 bases and J 6 bases, leaving 11 bases between the germline ends. The CDR3 is made up of 12 amino acids. The CDR3 nucleotides read TGTGCCAGTAGTTTAGGACAAGGCGAGCAGTACTTC. Residues: CASSLGQGEQYF.

This rearrangement joins TRBV6-1 to TRBJ2-3; a possible D gene is TRBD1 (5 bases). The germline V gene encodes CDR1 MNHNS and CDR2 SASEGT. V was pared by 6 bases and J by 0 bases, with 7 bases between. The CDR3 runs to 13 residues. The CDR3 nucleotides are TGTGCCAGCAGCCGACAGAGCACAGATACGCAGTATTTT. Protein product: CASSRQSTDTQYF.

The chain carries TRBV7-3 and TRBJ2-7; TRBD1 agrees at 8 bases. V was clipped by 4 bases and J by 3 bases; unmatched bases: 2. Germline values: CDR1 SGHTA, CDR2 FQGTGA. This CDR3 spans 13 amino acids. CDR3 DNA sequence: TGTGCCAGCAGCTCCGACAGGGGCTACGAGCAGTACTTC. Protein sequence: CASSSDRGYEQYF.

The chain carries TRBV4-3 and TRBJ2-6, with 8 positions matching TRBD1. The CDR3 contains 19 residues. Germline V gene sequence: CDR1 LGHNA, CDR2 YSLEER. The trim removed 0 bases at V and 0 bases at J, leaving 7 bases unmatched. As DNA, the CDR3 is TGCGCCAGCAGCCAAGAAAGACAGGGGAGAGGCTCTGGGGCCAACGTCCTGACTTTC. Translation gives CASSQERQGRGSGANVLTF.

This chain joins TRBV7-3 and TRBJ2-1; 7 positions match TRBD2. The germline gives CDR1 SGHTA, CDR2 FQGTGA. The CDR3 is 15 residues long. J lost 3 bases, V lost 2 bases, and 4 bases had no gene match. CDR3 nucleotides: TGTGCCAGCAGCTTAGGGGGGGGGATCTACAATGAGCAGTTCTTC. This encodes CASSLGGGIYNEQFF.

The chain combines TRBV28 with TRBJ1-5; weak D call: TRBD1 (6 bases). Germline CDR1 reads MDHEN; CDR2 reads SYDVKM. This CDR3 has 17 amino acids. V lost 4 bases and J 3 bases, leaving 19 bases between the germline ends. CDR3 protein: CASSSLAGARDNQPQHF. CDR3 in DNA: TGTGCCAGCAGTTCTCTGGCGGGGGCTCGAGACAATCAGCCCCAGCATTTT.

V usage is TRBV11-2 and J usage is TRBJ1-2, with 7 positions matching TRBD1. V lost 5 bases to trimming and J lost 9 bases; unmatched junction nucleotides: 12. The germline gives CDR1 SGHAT, CDR2 FQNNGV. This CDR3 is 14 amino acids long. The CDR3 DNA reads as TGTGCCAGCAGCCCAGAGCGACAGGGACTGCGCTACACCTTC. Amino acids: CASSPERQGLRYTF.

The genes are TRBV18 and TRBJ1-5, with TRBD1 as a possible D gene (5 bases). The CDR3 has 14 amino acids. Germline V gene lookup returns CDR1 KGHSH and CDR2 LQKENI. V was trimmed by 3 bases and J by 7 bases, leaving 13 bases between them. The CDR3 sequence: CASSPGRGGQPQHF. CDR3 nucleotides: TGTGCCAGCTCACCGGGAAGGGGCGGCCAGCCCCAGCATTTT.

The sample holds one count of this clone. The rearrangement links TRBV2 to TRBJ1-5; perhaps TRBD1 as D (5 bases). Germline V lookup: CDR1 SNHLY, CDR2 FYNNEI. The CDR3 spans 14 residues. The V end was cut by 6 bases, the J end by 0 bases, with 9 bases between. For the CDR3, the DNA is TGTGCCAGCAGCCAGGGATATAGCAATCAGCCCCAGCATTTT. It yields the protein CASSQGYSNQPQHF.

The chain uses TRBV11-2 and TRBJ2-7; 12 nucleotides line up with TRBD2. J gave up 0 bases and V 3 bases, and 6 bases lay outside the gene matches. In germline, CDR1 is SGHAT, CDR2 FQNNGV. The CDR3 consists of 17 residues. The CDR3 sequence is CASSFSSGGASSYEQYF. As DNA, the CDR3 is TGTGCCAGCAGCTTTTCTAGCGGGGGGGCGAGCTCCTACGAGCAGTACTTC.

This chain links TRBV2 with TRBJ2-7; 7 bases line up with TRBD2. This CDR3 has 14 amino acids. CDR1 and CDR2 from the germline V gene are SNHLY and FYNNEI. V lost 8 bases to trimming and J lost 2 bases; unmatched junction nucleotides: 9. The CDR3 DNA is TGTGCCAGCCGATCGGGACTACCTGCCTACGAGCAGTACTTC. Amino acids: CASRSGLPAYEQYF.